The rows below give T cell receptor beta chains drawn from one sample of a study of blood T cell repertoires in COVID-19. TCRdb's table, derived via immunoSEQ multiplex PCR, lists solely in-frame clones and lacks some. The table shows under 20,000 clones, with roughly 91% occurring only once. Sequenced input: peripheral blood. The source of these receptors is a human donor in a cohort sampled during active COVID-19. The CDR3 runs from the conserved cysteine through the conserved F or W. D genes are given only for firm matches. Clone sizes are given selectively: once, few, many, or a class where the clone is expanded.

TRBV21-1	NA	TRBJ2-3	NA	TGTGCCAGCAGCCCAAAAGTGGAACAGGCCGCTAGCACAGATACGCAGTATTTT	CASSPKVEQAASTDTQYF
TRBV6-5	NA	TRBJ2-7	TRBD2	TGTGCCAGCAGACCCAGCGGGGTAAACTACGAGCAGTACTTC	CASRPSGVNYEQYF
TRBV18	NA	TRBJ2-7	NA	TGTGCCAGCTCCGCACAGGGTGGGCAGTACTTC	CASSAQGGQYF
TRBV7-9	NA	TRBJ2-2	NA	TGTGCCAGCAGCTTATCTGGGGAGCTGTTTTTT	CASSLSGELFF
TRBV7-9	NA	TRBJ1-5	TRBD1	TGTGCCAGCAGCTTAGGACAGGGTCAGCCCCAGCATTTT	CASSLGQGQPQHF
TRBV3-1/TRBV3-2	NA	TRBJ2-5	TRBD2	TGTGCCAGCAGCCTGAGACCCCCACTACTAGCGGGAGGTGGAGAGACCCAGTACTTC	CASSLRPPLLAGGGETQYF
TRBV7-9	once	TRBJ2-7	TRBD1	TGTGCCAGCAATACAAAGGGGGCAGTCTACGAGCAGTACTTC	CASNTKGAVYEQYF
TRBV18	NA	TRBJ1-1	NA	TGTGCCAGCTCCCTCGAGTCCATGAACACTGAAGCTTTCTTT	CASSLESMNTEAFF
TRBV7-6	NA	TRBJ2-1	TRBD2	TGTGCCAGCAGCTTCGGAGGACTAGCATCTGGTGAGCAGTTCTTC	CASSFGGLASGEQFF
TRBV19	NA	TRBJ2-3	TRBD1	TGTGCCAGTAGTCCCAGACAGGGGTCGAGCACAGATACGCAGTATTTT	CASSPRQGSSTDTQYF
TRBV6-2/TRBV6-3	NA	TRBJ2-5	TRBD1	TGTGCCAGCAGTTACTCCCGGACAGGGCTGGAGACCCAGTACTTC	CASSYSRTGLETQYF
TRBV3-1/TRBV3-2	NA	TRBJ1-4	TRBD1	TGTGCCAGCAGCCAAGTACTGACAGGGGGGGGAAAACTGTTTTTT	CASSQVLTGGGKLFF
TRBV30	NA	TRBJ1-4	NA	TGTGCCTGGAGTGAAGGGGTGCCTAATGAAAAACTGTTTTTT	CAWSEGVPNEKLFF
TRBV30	NA	TRBJ1-4	NA	TGTGCCTGGAGGGCGTTGACAGGCCCGACCCGTGAAAAACTGTTTTTT	CAWRALTGPTREKLFF
TRBV6-1	once	TRBJ2-1	TRBD2	TGTGCCAGCAGTGCGCGTGGGGAGGGGCGGGGCACCTACAATGAGCAGTTCTTC	CASSARGEGRGTYNEQFF
TRBV3-1/TRBV3-2	few	TRBJ2-7	NA	TGTGCCAGCAGCCAGTCATCCCCGGGCGAGCAGTACTTC	CASSQSSPGEQYF
TRBV6-2/TRBV6-3	few	TRBJ2-2	TRBD2	TGTGCCAGCAGTTACGCCGGGACTAGCGGACCCACCGGGGAGCTGTTTTTT	CASSYAGTSGPTGELFF
TRBV19	NA	TRBJ2-5	TRBD2	TGTGCCAGTAGTAAACTAGCGGGAGGAGAGACCCAGTACTTC	CASSKLAGGETQYF
TRBV7-3	NA	TRBJ2-1	TRBD1	TGTGCCAGCAGCCAACAGGGGAGAGAGCAGTTCTTC	CASSQQGREQFF
TRBV11-2	NA	TRBJ2-2	TRBD2	TGTGCCAGCAGCCCCTGGACTAGCGGGGGGACCGGGGAGCTGTTTTTT	CASSPWTSGGTGELFF
TRBV5-1	NA	TRBJ2-1	TRBD2	TGCGCCAGCAGCTCAGCGGGAGGGTCTTACAATGAGCAGTTCTTC	CASSSAGGSYNEQFF
TRBV6-4	once	TRBJ2-5	TRBD1	TGTGCCACCAACTTGACCGAGACAGGGGGCTTAAGGTTTTCAGAGACCCAGTACTTC	CATNLTETGGLRFSETQYF
TRBV19	NA	TRBJ1-2	NA	TGTGCCAGTACCTTCGGCGGAGTGTTGGGTGGCTACACCTTC	CASTFGGVLGGYTF
TRBV6-2/TRBV6-3	NA	TRBJ2-6	NA	TGTGCCAGCAGCCACACAAGCTCTGGGGCCAACGTCCTGACTTTC	CASSHTSSGANVLTF
TRBV6-5	NA	TRBJ2-7	NA	TGTGCCAGCAGCCGAGCGGAGGGGTCCTACGAGCAGTACTTC	CASSRAEGSYEQYF
TRBV6-6	once	TRBJ2-3	NA	TGTGCCAGCAGCCCACAGGGAGACACAGATACGCAGTATTTT	CASSPQGDTDTQYF
TRBV7-3	NA	TRBJ1-1	TRBD1	TGTGCCAGCAGCCCCCAGGGGGCGAACACTGAAGCTTTCTTT	CASSPQGANTEAFF
TRBV5-1	NA	TRBJ1-5	NA	TGCGCCAGCAGCTTGGATGGGCAAACCAATCAGCCCCAGCATTTT	CASSLDGQTNQPQHF
TRBV29-1	NA	TRBJ2-1	NA	TGCAGCGCTGCCAGGAGCGGAGTATACAATGAGCAGTTCTTC	CSAARSGVYNEQFF
TRBV7-8	NA	TRBJ1-3	NA	TGTGCCAGCAGCTGGGAGACACGTTCCTCTGGAAACACCATATATTTT	CASSWETRSSGNTIYF
TRBV30	NA	TRBJ2-5	TRBD2	TGTGCCTGGAGTGTCGGGGGGGCCTCTGAAGAGACCCAGTACTTC	CAWSVGGASEETQYF
TRBV12-5	NA	TRBJ2-2	NA	TGTGCTAGTGGTTCGCAGGGGTCCGGGGAGCTGTTTTTT	CASGSQGSGELFF
TRBV5-6	NA	TRBJ2-7	TRBD2	TGTGCCAGCAGCTTGGCGGGGGCGGGAGGGCCCTCTTACGAGCAGTACTTC	CASSLAGAGGPSYEQYF
TRBV19	NA	TRBJ1-1	NA	TGTGCCAGTAGTATTAACAGGGCGGTAGAAGCTTTCTTT	CASSINRAVEAFF
TRBV27	NA	TRBJ2-7	TRBD2	TGTGCCAGCAGTTCCCGGTTAACTAGCGGGGGCACCTACGAGCAGTACTTC	CASSSRLTSGGTYEQYF
TRBV6-4	NA	TRBJ1-2	TRBD1	TGTGCCACCCATCCGGGACAGGGGGAATCTGGCTACACCTTC	CATHPGQGESGYTF
TRBV5-1	NA	TRBJ2-7	NA	TGCGCCAGCACATTACTCCTGACGGACAGAGGGGAGCAGTACTTC	CASTLLLTDRGEQYF
TRBV7-3	NA	TRBJ2-1	TRBD2	TGTGCCAGCAGCCCGGATAGACTAGCGGGAGGGGACAGTGAGCAGTTCTTC	CASSPDRLAGGDSEQFF
TRBV7-3	NA	TRBJ2-5	TRBD1	TGTGCCAGCAGTCGTATCGGGGACAGGGGCGCCAAAGAGACCCAGTACTTC	CASSRIGDRGAKETQYF
TRBV5-1	NA	TRBJ2-3	TRBD1	TGCGCCAGCAGCTCCCCCGGACAGGGGGCCGCAGATACGCAGTATTTT	CASSSPGQGAADTQYF
TRBV7-3	NA	TRBJ2-3	TRBD2	TGTGCCAGCAGCTTAACTCTAGCGGACACAGATACGCAGTATTTT	CASSLTLADTDTQYF
TRBV24-1	NA	TRBJ2-5	NA	TGTGCCACCAGTGATAGGCGGATACAAGAGACCCAGTACTTC	CATSDRRIQETQYF